Listed below are T cell receptor beta chains from one sample, sequenced in a study of shared clonotypes between healthy human individuals. Using immunoSEQ multiplex PCR, the repertoire was profiled, and TCRdb retains in-frame clones only, with some absent. This sample carries about 470,000 clones, 79% of them seen once, and the ten largest clones take around 13%. Input material: PBMCs. All receptors come from a woman between 35 and 50 years old in good health. Some clones in this sample may be carry-over from other donors' samples. Both conserved end residues are part of each CDR3. Each record gives: V gene, D gene, J gene, clone size, CDR3 DNA, CDR3 protein. D genes are given only for firm matches. Clone size appears in some rows only: once, few, many, or a class for an expanded clone.

>TRBV6-5|-|TRBJ2-7|-
TGTGCCAGCAGTTACGCAGGAAGGGAGCAGTACTTC
CASSYAGREQYF
>TRBV7-2|-|TRBJ2-3|-
TGTGCCAGCAGCGGGTGGACAGCCCCCTCAGATACGCAGTATTTT
CASSGWTAPSDTQYF
>TRBV5-1|-|TRBJ1-1|once
TGCGCCAGCAGCTTGGAGGTGGATTTCAACACTGAAGCTTTCTTT
CASSLEVDFNTEAFF
>TRBV7-3|-|TRBJ2-1|-
TGTGCCAGCAGCTTAACTCCAGGGAACAATGAGCAGTTCTTC
CASSLTPGNNEQFF
>TRBV29-1|TRBD2|TRBJ2-7|-
TGCAGCGTTGAGCGCGGGAGAGAAGACGAGCAGTACTTC
CSVERGREDEQYF
>TRBV28|-|TRBJ1-1|-
TGTGCCAGCAGCCCTGGGACACGCCACACTGAAGCTTTCTTT
CASSPGTRHTEAFF
>TRBV11-3|TRBD1|TRBJ2-5|few
TGTGCCAGCAGCTTAGCGGGGACAGCACAAGAGACCCAGTACTTC
CASSLAGTAQETQYF
>TRBV6-1|-|TRBJ2-1|-
TGTGCCAGCAGTGAAGTGGGGGGCTCATACAATGAGCAGTTCTTC
CASSEVGGSYNEQFF
>TRBV25-1|TRBD1|TRBJ2-2|-
TGTGCCAGCAGTGAATCGGACAGGGCTAGGACCGGGGAGCTGTTTTTT
CASSESDRARTGELFF
>TRBV10-3|TRBD2|TRBJ2-2|-
TGTGCCATCAGTGAGGCTAGCGGGAGGTCCGGGGAGCTGTTTTTT
CAISEASGRSGELFF
>TRBV6-5|-|TRBJ1-2|-
TGTGCCAGCAGTGACTCCGGGACCGCGCGGGGCTACACCTTC
CASSDSGTARGYTF
>TRBV9|TRBD2|TRBJ2-3|-
TGTGCCAGCAGCGTAGTAGGGCTAGCGGGATGGTCAGATACGCAGTATTTT
CASSVVGLAGWSDTQYF
>TRBV19|-|TRBJ2-1|-
TGTGCCAGTAGTCCCCGCAGTTCCTACAATGAGCAGTTCTTC
CASSPRSSYNEQFF
>TRBV7-3|TRBD1|TRBJ2-5|-
TGTGCCAGCAGCACCACAGGGGTGGGGCCTCAAGAGACCCAGTACTTC
CASSTTGVGPQETQYF
>TRBV6-4|-|TRBJ2-7|-
TGTGCCAGCAGTGAGTCCCGTTGCGAGCAGTACTTC
CASSESRCEQYF
>TRBV5-1|-|TRBJ2-2|-
TGCGCCAGCAGCCTAGGGACTCCGGCCGGGGAGCTGTTTTTT
CASSLGTPAGELFF
>TRBV7-2|-|TRBJ1-3|-
TGTGCCAGCAGCCAAACGGCAGGCTCTGGAAACACCATATATTTT
CASSQTAGSGNTIYF
>TRBV7-3|TRBD2|TRBJ2-7|-
TGTGCCAGCAGCTTTACCCCCCCCCGTAGCGGGAGGACCCACGAGCAGTACTTC
CASSFTPPRSGRTHEQYF
>TRBV6-1|-|TRBJ1-5|-
TGTGCCAGCAGGACGTCGGGGCCGAGCAATCAGCCCCAGCATTTT
CASRTSGPSNQPQHF
>TRBV30|-|TRBJ1-3|few
TGTGCCTGGAGTGCCCCTAACTCTGGAAACACCATATATTTT
CAWSAPNSGNTIYF
>TRBV7-2|TRBD1|TRBJ1-5|-
TGTGCCAGCAGCTCCCCCGGACAGGGGAGCAATCAGCCCCAGCATTTT
CASSSPGQGSNQPQHF
>TRBV2|-|TRBJ1-1|few
TGTGCCAGCAGTGACGTAACATTGAACACTGAAGCTTTCTTT
CASSDVTLNTEAFF
>TRBV30|TRBD1|TRBJ1-2|-
TGTGCCTGGAGGCGGAAGCGACAGGGGCCAGGCTACACCTTC
CAWRRKRQGPGYTF
>TRBV5-1|-|TRBJ2-3|-
TGCGCCAGCAGCGTGCAGTGGGAGGAAGATACGCAGTATTTT
CASSVQWEEDTQYF
>TRBV11-2|-|TRBJ1-3|-
TGTGCCAGCAGCGGCAGATCTGGAAACACCATATATTTT
CASSGRSGNTIYF
>TRBV6-1|TRBD1|TRBJ2-7|-
TGTGCCAGCAGTGCCGGACAGGGGCGAGAGCAGTACTTC
CASSAGQGREQYF
>TRBV7-3|TRBD2|TRBJ2-1|few
TGTGCCAGCAGCCCGGGGACTAGCGGACACTACAATGAGCAGTTCTTC
CASSPGTSGHYNEQFF
>TRBV19|-|TRBJ2-2|few
TGTGCCAGTAGGTCAGGGACCGGGGAGCTGTTTTTT
CASRSGTGELFF
>TRBV7-2|-|TRBJ1-1|-
TGTGCCAGCAGCCCTTGGACCTTGGTGGACACTGAAGCTTTCTTT
CASSPWTLVDTEAFF
>TRBV29-1|-|TRBJ2-7|-
TGCAGCGTGCGGGACCCAACCTACGAGCAGTACTTC
CSVRDPTYEQYF
>TRBV7-9|TRBD2|TRBJ2-2|-
TGTGCCAGCAGCCTGGGACTAGCGGGGCTTAACACCGGGGAGCTGTTTTTT
CASSLGLAGLNTGELFF
>TRBV5-4|-|TRBJ2-7|-
TGTGCCAGCAGCCCACGTGCCCGGGCCGCTGCGGGGTACGAGCAGTACTTC
CASSPRARAAAGYEQYF
>TRBV15|-|TRBJ2-7|-
TGTGCCACCAGCAGAGATCGGCAGGGGTCCTACGAGCAGTACTTC
CATSRDRQGSYEQYF